This TCR beta chain was documented in a study of identical twins. The study, taken as a whole, reports: Zero-insertion analyses were open to partial confounding by invariant MAIT and iNKT cells.

Notes on this clonotype: Its antigen is unidentified.

V dropped 4 bases and J dropped 4; count of bases not matched to a gene: 8. The CDR3 covers 15 residues. Germline CDR1 SGHKS, CDR2 YYEKEE (reference sequence). One entry per CDR3 protein, called by TCRdb with MiXCR from the 5' RACE reads. In the table there are over 600,000 distinct CDR3 sequences, around 21% of which are singletons. The sample was also linked to a second study, of T cells expressing NK-cell markers. That investigation notes: In several donors, these clonotypes also led the CD3+CD56-NKG2C+ fraction.

The gene calls are TRBV5-5 and TRBJ2-7, with 10 nucleotides matching TRBD1. This sequence originates from a young woman in good health. Sequenced input: PBMCs. CDR3: CASSPDPGQGYEQYF. The CDR3 DNA reads as TGTGCCAGCAGCCCAGATCCGGGACAGGGGTACGAGCAGTACTTC.